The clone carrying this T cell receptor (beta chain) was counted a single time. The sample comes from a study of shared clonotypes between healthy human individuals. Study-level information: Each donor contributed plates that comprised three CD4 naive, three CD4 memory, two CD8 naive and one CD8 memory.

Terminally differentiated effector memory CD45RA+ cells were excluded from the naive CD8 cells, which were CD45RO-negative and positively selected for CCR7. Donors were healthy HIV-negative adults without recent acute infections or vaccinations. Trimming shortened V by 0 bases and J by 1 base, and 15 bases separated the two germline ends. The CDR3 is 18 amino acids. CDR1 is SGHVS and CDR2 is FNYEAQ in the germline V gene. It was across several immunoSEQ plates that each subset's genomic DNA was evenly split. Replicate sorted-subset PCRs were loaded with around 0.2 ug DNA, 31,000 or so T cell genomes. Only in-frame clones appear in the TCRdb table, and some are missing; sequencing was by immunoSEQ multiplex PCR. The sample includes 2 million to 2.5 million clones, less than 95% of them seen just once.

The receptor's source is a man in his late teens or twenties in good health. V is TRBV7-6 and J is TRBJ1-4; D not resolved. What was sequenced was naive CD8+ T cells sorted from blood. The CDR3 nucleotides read TGTGCCAGCAGCTTAGCCGTGAGAGGCTCTGAAACTAATGAAAAACTGTTTTTT. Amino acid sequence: CASSLAVRGSETNEKLFF. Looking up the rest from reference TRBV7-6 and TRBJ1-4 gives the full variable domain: GAGVSQSPRYKVTKRGQDVALRCDPISGHVSLYWYRQALGQGPEFLTYFNYEAQQDKSGLPNDRFSAERPEGSISTLTIQRTEQRDSAMYRCASSLAVRGSETNEKLFFGSGTQLSVL.